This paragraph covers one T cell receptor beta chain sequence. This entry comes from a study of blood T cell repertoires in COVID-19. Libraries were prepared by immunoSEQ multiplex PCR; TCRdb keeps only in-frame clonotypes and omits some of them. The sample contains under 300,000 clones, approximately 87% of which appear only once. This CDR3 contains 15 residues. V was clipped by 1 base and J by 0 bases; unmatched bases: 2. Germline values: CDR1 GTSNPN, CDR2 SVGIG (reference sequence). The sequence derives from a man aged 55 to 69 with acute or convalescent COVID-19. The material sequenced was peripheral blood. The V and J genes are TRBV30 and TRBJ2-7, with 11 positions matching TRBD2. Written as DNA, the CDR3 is TGTGCCTGGAGTGATGGGACTAGCGGCTCCTACGAGCAGTACTTC. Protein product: CAWSDGTSGSYEQYF.